This T cell receptor beta chain was sequenced for a study of tumor-infiltrating lymphocytes in primary liver carcinoma (dated by TCRdb to about 2017). As for the study more broadly: Hepatocellular carcinoma (four) or combined HCC and intrahepatic cholangiocarcinoma (one) was present in the five patients, who were three men and two women aged 30 to 69 years. TCRbeta repertoire sequencing, expression microarrays and whole-exome sequencing were combined in the study across five regions of each liver tumor, with adjacent normal tissue and blood also included. The tumors of the five patients were staged as T1-T3 N0M0, with maximum diameters ranging from roughly 4 to 10 cm. Technical replicate repertoires showed high reproducibility, with mean shared-clone rates about 0.86 and correlation coefficients above 0.95. Each sample produced about 3.5 to 7.5 million productive TCRbeta reads, and read depth showed no significant difference between tissue types. The roughly 27 tumor region samples were profiled with Agilent mRNA microarrays so that TCRbeta repertoire diversity could be related to the local molecular phenotype. TCRbeta repertoire sequencing covered roughly 35 specimens from 5 patients: 25 tumor regions, 5 adjacent noncancerous liver tissues and 5 peripheral blood samples. The research as a whole found: Only roughly 7-25% of top clones appeared in all five regions of a tumor, which suggests that tumor-infiltrating T cells are spatially heterogeneous. Because sequencing covered only the TCR beta chain and unpaired alpha chains were not captured, true repertoire diversity is likely underestimated. Comparison of CD4+ and CD8+ T cell repertoires was precluded by the use of bulk unsorted samples. Consistent with antigen-driven expansion, pairs of tumor regions showed higher repertoire overlap (mean about 36%) than either tumor-adjacent pairs (about 17%) or tumor-blood pairs (roughly 15%). The top 250 clones accounted for a significantly greater share of the repertoire in tumors than in blood (p = 0.039). The study included only 4 to 6 patients, and the authors note findings should be validated in a larger study.

The germline ends are 16 bases apart after V is trimmed by 10 bases and J by 6 bases. The CDR3 runs 13 amino acids, cysteine and phenylalanine included. Kept here is only the CDR3 DNA, which spans 39 bases and is read in frame from base 1. Sequences LNHDA (CDR1) and SQIVND (CDR2) are obtained from the germline V gene (reference sequence). TCRbeta-specific cDNA was reverse-transcribed from approximately 460 ng total RNA using a constant-region primer and ProtoScript II reverse transcriptase. Construction of the TCRbeta libraries relied on three nested rounds of multiplex PCR, following a slightly modified ARM-PCR procedure. Multiplex TRBV1-TRBV30 forward primers and a Cbeta reverse primer were used in the first two PCR rounds, each of which was run for approximately 11 cycles. Sample barcodes and Illumina adapters were attached in a final 25-cycle PCR using Deep VentR polymerase. Before sequencing, amplicons of 200-500 bp were gel-purified using a QIAquick gel extraction kit. An Illumina HiSeq 2500 was used to sequence the TCRbeta amplicons with 250-bp paired-end reads. On the study's bioinformatics: Quality trimming of reads was performed with Trimmomatic v0.33, and paired reads were merged with FLASH v1.2.11 so that full CDR3 sequences could be recovered. V, D and J germline segments were assigned to the rearranged TCRbeta sequences using MiGEC v1.2.1b. Clonotype statistics and Shannon-Wiener diversity indices were computed with VDJtools v1.0.0. To cut down on sampling bias, every analysis after diversity analysis relied on just the 250 most abundant clonotypes from each sample. TCRdb redid the processing of the public reads, applying fastp at Q25 and MiXCR, and retained in-frame beta chains. Every entry covers one CDR3 protein and lists the most common genes and DNA from its rows. The V and J calls here are based on TCRdb, not the publication. The sample yields 70,000 to 95,000 distinct CDR3 sequences; about 70% were counted once. About a quarter of the sample lies in the top ten.

Note on this clonotype: Its binding antigen is unknown. With a much larger clone just one base away, this may be a read error.

Without any cell sorting, total RNA and DNA were co-extracted from about 20-30 mg of bulk tissue using the AllPrep DNA/RNA mini kit. Roughly five patients with histopathologically diagnosed primary liver carcinoma underwent surgical resection in China between November 2015 and March 2016. At the time of sampling, the patients were treatment-naive and had chronic HBV infection. Each tumor was sampled at five spatially separated regions: the superior, inferior, left-lateral and right-lateral poles and the tumor centre. More than 90% viable tumor cells were found by histology in every tumor sample. Each fresh piece of tumor and adjacent tissue was cut in two, with one half stored in RNAlater at -80 degrees C and the other half sent for histology.

This receptor was identified in a man aged 35 to 55 with primary liver carcinoma and hepatitis B virus infection. The sequence joins TRBV19 to TRBJ1-5; too little of a D gene remains to name it. The material sequenced was liver tumor tissue from sampling region 4. Reading the label with the study, this specimen's cell subset or site is: tumor region T4, right-lateral pole. The CDR3 region reads CANTPYRGQPQHF. The DNA sequence is as follows: TGTGCCAATACCCCCTACCGGGGTCAGCCCCAGCATTTT.